The 4 T cell receptor beta chains presented below share a single source sample, sequenced in a study of blood T cell repertoires in COVID-19. TCRdb keeps only in-frame clones here, not all; method: immunoSEQ multiplex PCR. The data hold some 260,000 clones, with almost 90% observed a single time. Sequenced sample: peripheral blood. These receptors all come from a man older than 75 with acute or convalescent COVID-19.

The V gene is TRBV7-9, the J gene TRBJ1-6; D is unclear. Trimming took 6 bases from V and 0 from J, leaving 6 bases between them. CDR3 length equals 14 residues. The V gene's germline CDR1 is SEHNR and CDR2 FQNEAQ (reference sequence). CDR3 coding DNA: TGTGCCAGCAGTCCAGACTCCTATAATTCACCCCTCCACTTT. Translated, it gives CASSPDSYNSPLHF.

The genes are TRBV19 and TRBJ1-3; TRBD1 is a possible D gene (6 bases). Per the germline V gene, CDR1 is LNHDA and CDR2 is SQIVND (reference sequence). Trimming shortened V by 7 bases and J by 2 bases, and 18 bases separated the two germline ends. This CDR3 contains 16 residues. The CDR3 protein is CASTLRDTPTGNTIYF. In DNA, the CDR3 is TGTGCCAGTACCCTTCGGGACACCCCAACTGGAAACACCATATATTTT.

The CDR3 bases are TGTGCCAGCAGTTTTGGAGGGTTGCACACCGGGGAGCTGTTTTTT. Protein: CASSFGGLHTGELFF. The genes are TRBV27 and TRBJ2-2; TRBD2 might be the D (6 bases). Deletions cut 3 bases from V and 3 bases from J, with 11 bases between. Germline loops: CDR1 MNHEY, CDR2 SMNVEV (reference sequence). This CDR3 region has 15 residues.

The chain links TRBV28 to TRBJ1-5, with 10 nucleotides matching TRBD1. This CDR3 has 14 amino acids. Germline V gene sequence: CDR1 MDHEN, CDR2 SYDVKM. V lost 6 bases to trimming and J lost 4 bases; unmatched junction nucleotides: 3. CDR3 DNA: TGTGCCAGCAGGGGGACAGGGGAAAATCAGCCCCAGCATTTT. Amino acids: CASRGTGENQPQHF.